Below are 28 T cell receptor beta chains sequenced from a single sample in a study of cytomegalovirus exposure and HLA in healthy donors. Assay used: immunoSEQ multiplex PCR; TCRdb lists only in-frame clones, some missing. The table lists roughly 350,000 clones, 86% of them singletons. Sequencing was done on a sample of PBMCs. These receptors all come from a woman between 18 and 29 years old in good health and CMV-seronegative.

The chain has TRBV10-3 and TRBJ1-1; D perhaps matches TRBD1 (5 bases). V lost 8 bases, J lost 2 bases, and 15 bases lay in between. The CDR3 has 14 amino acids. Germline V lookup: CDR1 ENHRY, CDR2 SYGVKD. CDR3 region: CAIGSREGNTEAFF. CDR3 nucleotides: TGTGCCATCGGTAGCAGGGAAGGAAACACTGAAGCTTTCTTT.

The CDR3 DNA is TGCGCCAGCAGCTTGGATGGAGTGCAGTTCTTC. It codes for CASSLDGVQFF. The chain combines TRBV5-1 with TRBJ2-1; D unclear. This CDR3 comprises 11 residues. The germline V gene encodes CDR1 SGHRS and CDR2 YFSETQ. V lost 0 bases to trimming and J lost 12 bases, with 7 bases between them.

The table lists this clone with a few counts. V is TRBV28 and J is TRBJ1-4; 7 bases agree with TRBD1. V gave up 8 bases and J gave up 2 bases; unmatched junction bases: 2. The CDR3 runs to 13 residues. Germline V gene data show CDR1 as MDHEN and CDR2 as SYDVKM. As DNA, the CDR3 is TGTGCCAGCCTGACAGGGACTAATGAAAAACTGTTTTTT. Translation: CASLTGTNEKLFF.

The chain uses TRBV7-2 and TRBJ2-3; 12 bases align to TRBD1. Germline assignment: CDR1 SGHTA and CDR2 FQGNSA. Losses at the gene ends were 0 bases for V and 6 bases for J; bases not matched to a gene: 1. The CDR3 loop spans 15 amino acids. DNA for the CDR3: TGTGCCAGCAGCTTAGCGGGACAGGGGGCGGATACGCAGTATTTT. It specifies CASSLAGQGADTQYF. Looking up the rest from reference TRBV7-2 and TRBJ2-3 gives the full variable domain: GAGVSQSPSNKVTEKGKDVELRCDPISGHTALYWYRQSLGQGLEFLIYFQGNSAPDKSGLPSDRFSAERTGGSVSTLTIQRTQQEDSAVYLCASSLAGQGADTQYFGPGTRLTVL.

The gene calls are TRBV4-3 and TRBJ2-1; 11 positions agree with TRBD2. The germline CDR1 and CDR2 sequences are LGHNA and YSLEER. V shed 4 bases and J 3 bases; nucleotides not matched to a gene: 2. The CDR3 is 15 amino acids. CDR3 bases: TGCGCCAGCAGCCTCACTAGCGGGGGCTACAATGAGCAGTTCTTC. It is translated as CASSLTSGGYNEQFF.

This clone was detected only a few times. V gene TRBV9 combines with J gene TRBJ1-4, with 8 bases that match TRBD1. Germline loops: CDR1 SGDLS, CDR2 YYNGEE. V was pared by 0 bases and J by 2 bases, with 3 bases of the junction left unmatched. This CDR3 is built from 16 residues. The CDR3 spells CASSVDRGTTNEKLFF. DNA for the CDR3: TGTGCCAGCAGCGTAGACAGGGGGACGACTAATGAAAAACTGTTTTTT.

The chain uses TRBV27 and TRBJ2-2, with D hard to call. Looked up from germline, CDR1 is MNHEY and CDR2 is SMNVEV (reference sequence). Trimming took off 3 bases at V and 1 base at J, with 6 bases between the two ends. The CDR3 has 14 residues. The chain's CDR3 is CASSLYMNTGELFF. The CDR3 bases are TGTGCCAGCAGTTTGTACATGAACACCGGGGAGCTGTTTTTT.

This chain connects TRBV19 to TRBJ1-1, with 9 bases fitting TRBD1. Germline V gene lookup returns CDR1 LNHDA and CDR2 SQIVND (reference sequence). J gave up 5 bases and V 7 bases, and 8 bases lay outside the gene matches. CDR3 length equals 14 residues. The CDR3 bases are TGTGCCAGTAATTCGGGACAGGGCCGTACTGAAGCTTTCTTT. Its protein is CASNSGQGRTEAFF.

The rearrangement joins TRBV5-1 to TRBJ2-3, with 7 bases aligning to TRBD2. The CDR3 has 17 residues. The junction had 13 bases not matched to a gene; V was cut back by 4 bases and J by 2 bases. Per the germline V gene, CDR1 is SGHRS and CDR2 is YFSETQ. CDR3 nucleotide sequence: TGCGCCAGCAGCCGCCAAGAACTAGCGAGAAACACAGATACGCAGTATTTT. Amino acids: CASSRQELARNTDTQYF.

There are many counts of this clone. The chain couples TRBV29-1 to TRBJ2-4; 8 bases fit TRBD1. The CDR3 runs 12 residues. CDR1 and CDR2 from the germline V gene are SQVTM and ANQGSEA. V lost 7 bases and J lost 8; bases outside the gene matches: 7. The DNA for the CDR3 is TGCAGCGCGGACAGGGACGGCGACATTCAGTACTTC. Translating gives CSADRDGDIQYF.

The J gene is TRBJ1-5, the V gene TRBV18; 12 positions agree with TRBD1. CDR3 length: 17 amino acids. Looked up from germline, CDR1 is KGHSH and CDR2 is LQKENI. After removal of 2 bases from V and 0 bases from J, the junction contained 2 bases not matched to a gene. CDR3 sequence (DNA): TGTGCCAGCTCACCAGGGACAGGGGGCGATAGCAATCAGCCCCAGCATTTT. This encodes CASSPGTGGDSNQPQHF. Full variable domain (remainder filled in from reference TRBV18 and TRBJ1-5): NAGVMQNPRHLVRRRGQEARLRCSPMKGHSHVYWYRQLPEEGLKFMVYLQKENIIDESGMPKERFSAEFPKEGPSILRIQQVVRGDSAAYFCASSPGTGGDSNQPQHFGDGTRLSIL.

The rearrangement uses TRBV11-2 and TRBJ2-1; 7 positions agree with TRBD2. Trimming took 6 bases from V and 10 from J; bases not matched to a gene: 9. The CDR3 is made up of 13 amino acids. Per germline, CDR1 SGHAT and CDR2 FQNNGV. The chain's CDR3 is CASRGREVNEQFF. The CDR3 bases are TGTGCCAGCAGGGGCCGGGAGGTCAACGAGCAGTTCTTC.

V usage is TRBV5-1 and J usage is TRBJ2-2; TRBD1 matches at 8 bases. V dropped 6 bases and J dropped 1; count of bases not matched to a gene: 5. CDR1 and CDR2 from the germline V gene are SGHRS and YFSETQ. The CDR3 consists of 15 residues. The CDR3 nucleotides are TGCGCCAGCAACCCCGGGACAGGGAACACCGGGGAGCTGTTTTTT. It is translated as CASNPGTGNTGELFF. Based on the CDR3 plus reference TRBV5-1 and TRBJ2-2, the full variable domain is KAGVTQTPRYLIKTRGQQVTLSCSPISGHRSVSWYQQTPGQGLQFLFEYFSETQRNKGNFPGRFSGRQFSNSRSEMNVSTLELGDSALYLCASNPGTGNTGELFFGEGSRLTVL.

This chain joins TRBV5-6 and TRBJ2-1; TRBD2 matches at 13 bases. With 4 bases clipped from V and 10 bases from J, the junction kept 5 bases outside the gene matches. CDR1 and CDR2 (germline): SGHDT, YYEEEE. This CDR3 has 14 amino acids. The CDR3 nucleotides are TGTGCCAGCAGCCAGACGACTAGCGGGGGGGAGCAGTTCTTC. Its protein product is CASSQTTSGGEQFF.

CDR3 residues: CAIRPGQGADEQFF. CDR3 DNA: TGTGCCATCAGGCCGGGACAGGGAGCGGATGAGCAGTTCTTC. The chain recombines TRBV10-3 with TRBJ2-1; 9 nucleotides agree with TRBD1. CDR1 and CDR2 from the germline V gene are ENHRY and SYGVKD. With V trimmed by 6 bases and J by 8 bases, 8 bases remained unmatched. The CDR3 covers 14 residues.

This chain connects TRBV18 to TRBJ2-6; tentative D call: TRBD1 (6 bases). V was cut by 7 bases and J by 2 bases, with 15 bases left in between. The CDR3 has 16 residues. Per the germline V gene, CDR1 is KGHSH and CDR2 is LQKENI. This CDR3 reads CASWGQELPGANVLTF. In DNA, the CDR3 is TGTGCCAGCTGGGGGCAGGAGCTGCCTGGGGCCAACGTCCTGACTTTC.

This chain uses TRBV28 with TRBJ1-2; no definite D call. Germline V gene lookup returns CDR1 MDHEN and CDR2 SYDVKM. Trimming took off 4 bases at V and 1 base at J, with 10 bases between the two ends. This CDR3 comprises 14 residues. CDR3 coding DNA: TGTGCCAGCAGTTCCCATACAGATAACTATGGCTACACCTTC. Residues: CASSSHTDNYGYTF.

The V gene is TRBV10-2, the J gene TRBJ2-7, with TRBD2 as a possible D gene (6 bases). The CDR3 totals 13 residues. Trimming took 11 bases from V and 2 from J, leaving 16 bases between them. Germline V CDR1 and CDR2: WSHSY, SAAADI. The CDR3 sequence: CAARGPPTYEQYF. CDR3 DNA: TGCGCCGCGCGGGGCCCCCCCACCTACGAGCAGTACTTC.

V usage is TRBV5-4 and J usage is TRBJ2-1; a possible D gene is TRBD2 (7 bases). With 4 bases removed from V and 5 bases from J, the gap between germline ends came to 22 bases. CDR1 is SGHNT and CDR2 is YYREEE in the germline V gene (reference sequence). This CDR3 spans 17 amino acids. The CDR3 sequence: CASSPRIGRGADNEQFF. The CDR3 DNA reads TGTGCCAGCAGCCCACGGATCGGCCGGGGGGCAGACAATGAGCAGTTCTTC.

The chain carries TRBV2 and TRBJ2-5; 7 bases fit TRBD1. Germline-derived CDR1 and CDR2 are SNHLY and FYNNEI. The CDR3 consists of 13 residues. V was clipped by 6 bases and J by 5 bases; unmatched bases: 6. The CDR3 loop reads CASSRQGQETQYF. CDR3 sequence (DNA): TGTGCCAGCAGCAGACAGGGACAGGAGACCCAGTACTTC.

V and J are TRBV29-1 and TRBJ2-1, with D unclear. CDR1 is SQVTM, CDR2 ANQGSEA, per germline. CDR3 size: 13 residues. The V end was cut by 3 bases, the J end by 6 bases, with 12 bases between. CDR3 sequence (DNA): TGCAGCGTTGATCTTGTGGCCTCCAATGAGCAGTTCTTC. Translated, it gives CSVDLVASNEQFF.

This CDR3 reads CASSLITVRGEQYF. The CDR3 DNA reads TGTGCCAGCAGTTTGATTACAGTGCGGGGAGAGCAGTACTTC. The V gene is TRBV28, the J gene TRBJ2-7, with a tentative D call TRBD2 (6 bases). The V and J ends lost 3 bases and 7 bases respectively, with 16 bases between them. Germline V gene sequence: CDR1 MDHEN, CDR2 SYDVKM. The length of the CDR3 is 14 residues.

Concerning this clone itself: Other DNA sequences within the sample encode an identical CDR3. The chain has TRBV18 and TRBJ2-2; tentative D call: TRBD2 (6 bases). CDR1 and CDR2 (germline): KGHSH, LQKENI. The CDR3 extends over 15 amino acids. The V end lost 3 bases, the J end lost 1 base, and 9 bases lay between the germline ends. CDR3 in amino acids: CASSPGLLNTGELFF. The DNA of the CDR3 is TGTGCCAGCTCACCGGGACTTCTGAACACCGGGGAGCTGTTTTTT.

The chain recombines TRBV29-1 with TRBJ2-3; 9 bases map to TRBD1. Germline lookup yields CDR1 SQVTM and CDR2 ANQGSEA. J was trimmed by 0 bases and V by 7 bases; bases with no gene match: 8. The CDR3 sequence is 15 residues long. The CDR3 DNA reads TGCAGCGGGACCGGGACAGGGTCCAGCACAGATACGCAGTATTTT. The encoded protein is CSGTGTGSSTDTQYF.

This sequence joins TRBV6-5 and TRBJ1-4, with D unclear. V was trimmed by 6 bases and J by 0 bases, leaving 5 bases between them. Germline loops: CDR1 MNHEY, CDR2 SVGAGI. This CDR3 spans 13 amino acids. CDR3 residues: CASRSATNEKLFF. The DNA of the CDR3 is TGTGCCAGCAGGAGTGCAACTAATGAAAAACTGTTTTTT.

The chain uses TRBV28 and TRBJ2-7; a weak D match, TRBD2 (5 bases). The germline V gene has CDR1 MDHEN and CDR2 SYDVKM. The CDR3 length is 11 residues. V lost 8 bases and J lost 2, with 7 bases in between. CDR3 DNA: TGTGCCAGCGGGAGCCCCTACGAGCAGTACTTC. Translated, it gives CASGSPYEQYF. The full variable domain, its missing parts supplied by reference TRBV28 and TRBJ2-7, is DVKVTQSSRYLVKRTGEKVFLECVQDMDHENMFWYRQDPGLGLRLIYFSYDVKMKEKGDIPEGYSVSREKKERFSLILESASTNQTSMYLCASGSPYEQYFGPGTRLTVT.

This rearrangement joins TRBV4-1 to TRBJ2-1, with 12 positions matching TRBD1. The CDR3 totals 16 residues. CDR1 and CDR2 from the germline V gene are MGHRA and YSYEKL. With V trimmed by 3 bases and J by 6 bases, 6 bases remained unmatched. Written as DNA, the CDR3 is TGCGCCAGCAGCCATAAGGGACAGGGGGCTTTCAATGAGCAGTTCTTC. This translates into CASSHKGQGAFNEQFF.

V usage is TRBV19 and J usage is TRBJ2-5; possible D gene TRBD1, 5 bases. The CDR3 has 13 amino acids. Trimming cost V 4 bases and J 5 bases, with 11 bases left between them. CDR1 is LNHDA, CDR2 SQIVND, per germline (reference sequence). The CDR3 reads CASSKTDAETQYF. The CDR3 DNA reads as TGTGCCAGTAGTAAGACAGATGCGGAGACCCAGTACTTC.